A selection of T cell receptor beta chains follows, all from one sample in a study of blood T cell repertoires in COVID-19. Some clones are missing from TCRdb's copy, which holds only in-frame ones; the method was immunoSEQ multiplex PCR. The sample has around 250,000 clones; approximately 85% are singletons. Material: PBMCs or T cells enriched from blood (not recorded which). The receptors here all came from a woman between 45 and 60 years old who had recovered from COVID-19. Both conserved end residues are part of each CDR3. A D gene is named only where the DNA matches it firmly. For some rows the clone size is stated as once, few or many, or as a class when expanded; others skip it.

TRBV11-1	-	TRBJ1-4	16	-	TGTGCCAGCAGCCCGAGGAGGAGGGGACCTAATGAAAAACTGTTTTTT	CASSPRRRGPNEKLFF
TRBV5-1	-	TRBJ1-2	14	-	TGCGCCAGCAGCTTGGGTTCGGGGGGGCGAGGCTACACCTTC	CASSLGSGGRGYTF
TRBV5-4	TRBD1	TRBJ2-3	16	-	TGTGCCAGCAGCTTGGTGCGGGGACAGGGGACAGATACGCAGTATTTT	CASSLVRGQGTDTQYF
TRBV21-1	-	TRBJ1-5	18	-	TGTGCCAGCAGCAACAAGAGGAGGGGGCCGGTTTTTAATCAGCCCCAGCATTTT	CASSNKRRGPVFNQPQHF
TRBV7-2	TRBD1	TRBJ1-2	14	few	TGTGCCAGCAGCGCACGACAGGGGGCGAGTGGCTACACCTTC	CASSARQGASGYTF
TRBV5-4	TRBD2	TRBJ2-1	16	-	TGTGCCAGCAGCCCAGGGACTAGCGGGGATTACAATGAGCAGTTCTTC	CASSPGTSGDYNEQFF
TRBV3-1/TRBV3-2	-	TRBJ1-3	13	-	TGTGCCAGCAGCTCCCAGAAGGGAAACACCATATATTTT	CASSSQKGNTIYF
TRBV9	TRBD1	TRBJ2-5	12	-	TGTGCCAGCAGCCTAAACAGGGGGCCCCAGTACTTC	CASSLNRGPQYF
TRBV23-1	TRBD2	TRBJ2-2	19	-	TGCGCCAGCAGTCAATTCTTGGGACCGGGACTAGCGGGAGACGGGGAGCTGTTTTTT	CASSQFLGPGLAGDGELFF
TRBV5-4	TRBD2	TRBJ2-3	16	once	TGTGCCAGCAGCTTTACTAGCGGGAGTGGGACAGATACGCAGTATTTT	CASSFTSGSGTDTQYF
TRBV28	TRBD1	TRBJ1-2	14	-	TGTGCCAGCAACACACAGGGGTCGAGCTATGGCTACACCTTC	CASNTQGSSYGYTF
TRBV21-1	-	TRBJ2-5	18	-	TGTGCCAGCAGCAAAGGACTTTATGGGACAGGGGGCAAAGAGACCCAGTACTTC	CASSKGLYGTGGKETQYF
TRBV19	TRBD1	TRBJ2-7	16	-	TGTGCCACCGCCCGGGACAGTTTCCCATCTGCCTACGAGCAGTACTTC	CATARDSFPSAYEQYF
TRBV5-4	-	TRBJ2-7	15	-	TGTGCCAGCAGCGCACCAGGGGCTGGATACTACGAGCAGTACTTC	CASSAPGAGYYEQYF
TRBV5-1	-	TRBJ2-1	16	-	TGCGCCAGCAGCAGGGGGGGTGGTATCACCTACAATGAGCAGTTCTTC	CASSRGGGITYNEQFF
TRBV30	-	TRBJ1-2	14	-	TGTGCCTGGAGTGTGGGGCACATCCCCTATGGCTACACCTTC	CAWSVGHIPYGYTF
TRBV9	TRBD1	TRBJ2-3	15	-	TGTGCCAGCAAGAAAGGACAGGGTAGCACAGATACGCAGTATTTT	CASKKGQGSTDTQYF
TRBV23-1	-	TRBJ2-7	15	-	TGCGCCAGCAGTCAACCCATGCAGGGGTTCTACGAGCAGTACTTC	CASSQPMQGFYEQYF
TRBV3-1/TRBV3-2	TRBD2	TRBJ2-1	17	-	TGTGCCAGCAGCCAAGTGGTGGGAGGGCCGTTTTTGAATGAGCAGTTCTTC	CASSQVVGGPFLNEQFF
TRBV28	-	TRBJ2-1	17	-	TGTGCCAGCAGTTTAGGTTCGGCGGGCAATGACTACAATGAGCAGTTCTTC	CASSLGSAGNDYNEQFF
TRBV6-5	TRBD2	TRBJ2-1	15	-	TGTGCCAGCAGACACCTAGCGGGATCCCACAATGAGCAGTTCTTC	CASRHLAGSHNEQFF
TRBV24-1	-	TRBJ2-2	19	-	TGTGCCACCAGTGAACGAAACCCAGGGGAGCGTGCGAACACCGGGGAGCTGTTTTTT	CATSERNPGERANTGELFF
TRBV6-5	-	TRBJ1-1	11	-	TGTGCCAGCATTGCCCCGGGGGAGGCTTTCTTT	CASIAPGEAFF
TRBV28	-	TRBJ2-5	15	-	TGTGCCAGCAGACGAGCAGGTCCGCAGCATCGACCCCAGTACTTC	CASRRAGPQHRPQYF
TRBV2	-	TRBJ2-2	15	-	TGTGCCAGCAGCAAGCAGGGCGCGAACACCGGGGAGCTGTTTTTT	CASSKQGANTGELFF
TRBV15	-	TRBJ2-1	13	-	TGTGCCACCAGCAGAGAGGGGAGGCTAGAGCAGTTCTTC	CATSREGRLEQFF
TRBV14	-	TRBJ2-7	15	-	TGTGCCAGCAGCCCACCTGGGAGCAACGCCTACGAGCAGTACTTC	CASSPPGSNAYEQYF
TRBV28	TRBD1	TRBJ1-5	14	-	TGTGCCAGCAGTTTCTACAGGGGGCTTCAGCCCCAGCATTTT	CASSFYRGLQPQHF
TRBV5-1	TRBD2	TRBJ2-1	16	-	TGCGCCAGCAGCCACAAACTAGCGGGAGGTAATAATGAGCAGTTCTTC	CASSHKLAGGNNEQFF
TRBV5-1	TRBD2	TRBJ2-7	15	-	TGCGCCAGCCGCGCACTAGCGGCGAATTCCTACGAGCAGTACTTC	CASRALAANSYEQYF
TRBV3-1/TRBV3-2	-	TRBJ2-2	15	-	TGTGCCAGCAGCCGGCTAGCAGCAAACACCGGGGAGCTGTTTTTT	CASSRLAANTGELFF
TRBV25-1	TRBD2	TRBJ2-2	17	-	TGTGCCAGCAGTGAATCAACGCGGGAGATAAGCACCGGGGAGCTGTTTTTT	CASSESTREISTGELFF
TRBV19	-	TRBJ1-1	14	-	TGTGCCAGTAGGTCGAGGGTTCTGAACACTGAAGCTTTCTTT	CASRSRVLNTEAFF
TRBV4-1	TRBD2	TRBJ2-1	17	-	TGCGCCAGCAGCCAACACGCACGTAGCGGGAGAGGGAATGAGCAGTTCTTC	CASSQHARSGRGNEQFF
TRBV20-1	-	TRBJ2-5	13	-	TGCAGTGCTAGTTGGCCTTCCCAAGAGACCCAGTACTTC	CSASWPSQETQYF
TRBV5-1	-	TRBJ2-3	14	-	TGCGCCAGCAGCTCGGGGGACCCAACAGATACGCAGTATTTT	CASSSGDPTDTQYF
TRBV7-9	-	TRBJ1-1	11	-	TGTGCCAGCAGCTCCCTAGGTGAAGCTTTCTTT	CASSSLGEAFF
TRBV9	TRBD2	TRBJ2-1	16	-	TGTGCCAGCAGCTGGGTAAGCGGGAGTTCGAGCAATGAGCAGTTCTTC	CASSWVSGSSSNEQFF
TRBV29-1	-	TRBJ1-1	13	few	TGCAGCGTTGAAGGGGGAGGTTTCACTGAAGCTTTCTTT	CSVEGGGFTEAFF
TRBV5-1	TRBD2	TRBJ2-5	18	-	TGCGCCAGCAGCTTTGAAGGAGTAGCGGGGGTATTTCAAGAGACCCAGTACTTC	CASSFEGVAGVFQETQYF
TRBV7-8	-	TRBJ2-7	16	-	TGTGCCAGCAGCGTCCTGCAGGGCCCGCCCGGCTACGAGCAGTACTTC	CASSVLQGPPGYEQYF
TRBV7-3	TRBD1	TRBJ2-5	15	once	TGTGCCAGCAGCTTGGACAACAGGGGGCCGGAGACCCAGTACTTC	CASSLDNRGPETQYF
TRBV29-1	-	TRBJ2-7	11	-	TGCAGCGTTGAAACAGGGTACGAGCAGTACTTC	CSVETGYEQYF
TRBV7-9	-	TRBJ1-2	11	-	TGTGCCAGCAGCTTATCGCGTGGCTACACCTTC	CASSLSRGYTF
TRBV29-1	TRBD1	TRBJ1-1	11	-	TGCGCAGGGACAGGGGGTGAAAAAGCTTTCTTT	CAGTGGEKAFF
TRBV20-1	TRBD2	TRBJ2-3	17	-	TGCAGTGCTAGTGGGACTAGCGGGAGGGCCCTCGAAGATACGCAGTATTTT	CSASGTSGRALEDTQYF
TRBV11-3	-	TRBJ2-1	14	-	TGTGCCAGCAGCTTAGCCAGCGCAGACAATGAGCAGTTCTTC	CASSLASADNEQFF
TRBV28	-	TRBJ1-5	17	-	TGTGCCAGCAGCCTCTCCCGATGGGGAGTTAGCAATCAGCCCCAGCATTTT	CASSLSRWGVSNQPQHF
TRBV7-2	TRBD1	TRBJ1-6	15	few	TGTGCCAGCAGCCCAGGACAGGGGGGATACTCACCCCTCCACTTT	CASSPGQGGYSPLHF
TRBV7-2	TRBD1	TRBJ2-7	17	-	TGTGCCAGCAGCTTAGGCCGGGACAGGGGGGGAAGATCCGAGCAGTACTTC	CASSLGRDRGGRSEQYF
TRBV5-1	TRBD1	TRBJ2-3	15	-	TGCGCCAGCAGCTTGGCTCAGGGGGTCACAGATACGCAGTATTTT	CASSLAQGVTDTQYF
TRBV11-3	-	TRBJ2-2	12	-	TGTGCCAGCAGCGGGGAGGCCGGGGAGCTGTTTTTT	CASSGEAGELFF
TRBV7-8	-	TRBJ2-5	12	-	TGTGCCAGCAGCTTTCGCCAAGAGACCCAGTACTTC	CASSFRQETQYF
TRBV6-5	TRBD2	TRBJ2-7	16	-	TGTGCCAGCAGTTCCCTCCCTACTAGCGGGAGAGCCGAGCAGTACTTC	CASSSLPTSGRAEQYF
TRBV5-1	TRBD1	TRBJ2-2	16	few	TGCGCCAGCAGCCTCCGGACAGGGGGAGACACCGGGGAGCTGTTTTTT	CASSLRTGGDTGELFF
TRBV29-1	-	TRBJ2-2	13	-	TGCAGCGTTGGCCCCCAAGGGGGTGGGGAGCTGTTTTTT	CSVGPQGGGELFF
TRBV28	TRBD2	TRBJ2-7	16	few	TGTGCCAGCAGTTTAACCCCTAGCGGGAGTTCCTACGAGCAGTACTTC	CASSLTPSGSSYEQYF